The present entry profiles one T cell receptor beta chain with its context. The sample is drawn from a study of blood T cell repertoires in COVID-19. Overall study: Material from acute and convalescent COVID-19 was sourced from the United States, Italy and Spain.

Sequencing used immunoSEQ multiplex PCR; TCRdb keeps in-frame clones, though not all of them. The table lists under 80,000 clones, approximately 78% of them singletons. Specimen: peripheral blood. The TCR comes from an elderly woman with active or convalescent COVID-19.

In nucleotides, the CDR3 is TGTGCCAGCAGCTTGGGGCCGGAGGATCAGCCCCAGCATTTT. Protein sequence: CASSLGPEDQPQHF. The chain employs TRBV5-6 and TRBJ1-5; D call uncertain. CDR1 and CDR2 (germline): SGHDT, YYEEEE. This CDR3 comprises 14 residues. Trimming took 0 bases from V and 5 from J, leaving 9 bases between them.